This T cell receptor (beta chain) was sequenced in a study of PD-1 blockade in classical Hodgkin lymphoma. As for the study in general: The patients were dosed with nivolumab 3 mg/kg, infused intravenously every 2 weeks.

The length of the CDR3 is 15 residues. Germline assignment: CDR1 LNHDA and CDR2 SQIVND (reference sequence). With 1 base removed from V and 4 bases from J, the gap between germline ends came to 13 bases. Each patient relapsed following autologous stem cell transplantation, and prior brentuximab vedotin exposure differed. Best responses included complete response and partial response; otherwise, the best response was progressive disease. The repertoire was sequenced with immunoSEQ multiplex PCR; TCRdb's copy has only in-frame clones and lacks some. Seen here are 40,000 to 60,000 clones, around 67% observed once, and the top ten hold roughly 16%.

The clonotype originates from a human donor with classical Hodgkin lymphoma. The gene calls are TRBV19 and TRBJ1-1; D ambiguous. The material sequenced was peripheral blood mononuclear cells (PBMCs), taken before the second cycle of nivolumab. Written as DNA, the CDR3 is TGTGCCAGTAGTATAGGGCACCCGGTAGGCACTGAAGCTTTCTTT. Its protein is CASSIGHPVGTEAFF.